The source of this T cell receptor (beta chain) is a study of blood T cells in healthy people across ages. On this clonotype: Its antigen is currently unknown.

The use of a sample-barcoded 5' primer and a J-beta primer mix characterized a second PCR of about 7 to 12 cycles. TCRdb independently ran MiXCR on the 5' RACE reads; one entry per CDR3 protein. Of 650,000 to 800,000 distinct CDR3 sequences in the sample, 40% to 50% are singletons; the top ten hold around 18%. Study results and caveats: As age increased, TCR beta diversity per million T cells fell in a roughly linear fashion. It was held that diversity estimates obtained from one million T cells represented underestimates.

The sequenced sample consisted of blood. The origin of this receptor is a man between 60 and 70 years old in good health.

The CDR3 sequence: CASSEWNTLRQETQYF. As DNA, the CDR3 is TGTGCCAGCAGTGAATGGAACACTCTTCGACAAGAGACCCAGTACTTC. The chain joins TRBV6-1 to TRBJ2-5, with D unclear. CDR1 and CDR2 (germline): MNHNS, SASEGT. The V end was cut by 2 bases, the J end by 2 bases, with 15 bases between. The CDR3 sequence is 16 residues long.